This TCR beta chain was captured in a study of cytomegalovirus exposure and HLA in healthy donors. Comments on this clone: The antigen remains undetermined.

These donors, healthy bone marrow donors, were studied. Whole-study findings and limits: According to reports, the classifier identified cytomegalovirus status with high specificity and sensitivity. Most of the TCR beta V segments (in an earlier analysis) were productive either about 87% or about 30% of the time. CMV serostatus alone was available as immune exposure information.

13 Jbeta primers and 60 Vbeta primers were used for the PCR. Libraries were prepared by immunoSEQ multiplex PCR; TCRdb keeps only in-frame clonotypes and omits some of them. The sample consists of hundreds of thousands of clones, 82% of them appearing once. This receptor was taken from a man aged 35-49 years in good health and CMV-seropositive. Input material: PBMCs.

CDR3 bases: TGCAGCGTTGCGGGACAGGACTACGAGCAGTACTTC. It yields the protein CSVAGQDYEQYF. This chain connects TRBV29-1 to TRBJ2-7; TRBD1 matches 8 bases. CDR1 and CDR2 from the germline V gene are SQVTM and ANQGSEA. This CDR3 is 12 amino acids long. After removal of 4 bases from V and 3 bases from J, the junction contained 2 bases not matched to a gene.